A single sample is the source of the 24 T cell receptor beta chains below, sequenced in a study of blood T cell repertoires in COVID-19 (TCRdb year 2020). Library preparation used the immunoSEQ multiplex PCR assay. TCRdb stores this immuneACCESS table with in-frame sequences only. Part of the clones is absent; in the studies checked, under half of the shortfall reflects unresolved V genes, and no reason is known for the rest. The sample table holds 95,000 to 110,000 clones, of which 85% to 90% were seen once. Approximately 5.1% of the sample goes to the ten largest clones. What was sequenced was peripheral blood. These receptor sequences come from a human donor in a cohort sampled during active COVID-19.

This clone was counted a few times. The genes are TRBV11-3 and TRBJ1-4; the D is unclear. CDR3 length: 12 amino acids. V shed 2 bases and J shed 10 bases, with 8 bases lying between them. Germline-derived CDR1 and CDR2 are SGHNT and YENEEA. For the CDR3, the DNA is TGTGCCAGCAGCTTAAGCGAGTCAAAACTGTTTTTT. Encoded protein: CASSLSESKLFF.

V is TRBV5-6 and J is TRBJ1-2; D remains ambiguous. Germline V CDR1 and CDR2: SGHDT, YYEEEE. This CDR3 is built from 13 residues. V was trimmed by 2 bases and J by 7 bases, leaving 12 bases between them. CDR3 coding DNA: TGTGCCAGCAGCTTCCGGCCAGCAGGTGGCTACACCTTC. It translates to CASSFRPAGGYTF.

The CDR3 region has the DNA TGTGCCAGTAGTATTCGGTCCGGGTACCAAGAGACCCAGTACTTC. Amino acids: CASSIRSGYQETQYF. The V call is TRBV19, the J call TRBJ2-5; no firm D call. The CDR3 extends over 15 amino acids. Trimming removed 3 bases from V and 0 bases from J, with 11 bases in between. Germline CDR1 reads LNHDA; CDR2 reads SQIVND (reference sequence).

The CDR3 reads CSVGQGRPYEQYF. The CDR3 coding sequence is TGCAGCGTAGGACAGGGCCGTCCCTACGAGCAGTACTTC. V is TRBV29-1 and J is TRBJ2-7; TRBD1 agrees at 8 bases. The germline gives CDR1 SQVTM, CDR2 ANQGSEA. The CDR3 runs to 13 residues. Trimming took 6 bases from V and 2 from J; bases not matched to a gene: 6.

This clone was detected once. The genes are TRBV19 and TRBJ1-2, with unresolved D. Germline loops: CDR1 LNHDA, CDR2 SQIVND (reference sequence). The CDR3 has 15 residues. V was shortened by 6 bases and J by 2 bases, with 16 bases between the two germline ends. The CDR3 region is CASRSSDVLNYGYTF. CDR3 coding DNA: TGTGCCAGTAGGTCCAGTGACGTACTAAACTATGGCTACACCTTC. The full variable domain, its missing parts supplied by reference TRBV19 and TRBJ1-2, is DGGITQSPKYLFRKEGQNVTLSCEQNLNHDAMYWYRQDPGQGLRLIYYSQIVNDFQKGDIAEGYSVSREKKESFPLTVTSAQKNPTAFYLCASRSSDVLNYGYTFGSGTRLTVV.

The chain recombines TRBV27 with TRBJ2-3; 9 bases fit TRBD1. The CDR3 runs 14 residues. J was trimmed by 4 bases and V by 6 bases; bases with no gene match: 5. Germline CDR1 and CDR2: MNHEY and SMNVEV (reference sequence). DNA of the CDR3: TGTGCCAGCAGCACCCGGGACAGGGCAGATACGCAGTATTTT. Protein sequence: CASSTRDRADTQYF.

This clone occurred once. At the DNA level, this CDR3 is encoded by other sequences in the same sample as well. The chain has TRBV12-3 or TRBV12-4 and TRBJ2-7; a weak D match, TRBD2 (6 bases). CDR3 size: 13 residues. Trimming left V 0 bases short and J 4 bases short, with 7 bases between. CDR3 residues: CASSLAGGYEQYF. CDR3 nucleotides: TGTGCCAGCAGTTTAGCGGGAGGTTACGAGCAGTACTTC.

V usage is TRBV7-2 and J usage is TRBJ1-1; D is unresolved. Trimming cost V 5 bases and J 6 bases, with 16 bases left between them. The CDR3 loop spans 14 amino acids. CDR1 and CDR2 from the germline V gene are SGHTA and FQGNSA. The CDR3 region is CASSPQLLGAEAFF. As DNA, the CDR3 is TGTGCCAGCAGCCCGCAGTTGTTGGGCGCTGAAGCTTTCTTT.

The chain joins TRBV29-1 to TRBJ1-5; D perhaps matches TRBD1 (6 bases). With 4 bases removed from V and 3 bases from J, the gap between germline ends came to 10 bases. Germline V gene lookup returns CDR1 SQVTM and CDR2 ANQGSEA. This CDR3 comprises 13 residues. CDR3 protein: CSVAKGVNQPQHF. The DNA for the CDR3 is TGCAGCGTTGCAAAGGGGGTCAATCAGCCCCAGCATTTT.

In DNA form, the CDR3 reads TGTGCCACCGGGTACAGGATTGAAGCTTTCTTT. This sequence encodes CATGYRIEAFF. The chain employs TRBV28 and TRBJ1-1; tentative D call: TRBD1 (5 bases). Germline assignment: CDR1 MDHEN and CDR2 SYDVKM. CDR3 length: 11 amino acids. Trimming removed 10 bases at V and 7 bases at J, with 13 bases between.

This chain uses TRBV9 with TRBJ2-1; TRBD2 matches at 7 bases. V gave up 3 bases and J gave up 5 bases; unmatched junction bases: 5. Germline lookup yields CDR1 SGDLS and CDR2 YYNGEE. This CDR3 has 14 amino acids. The CDR3 spells CASSGSGFHNEQFF. In DNA, the CDR3 is TGTGCCAGCAGCGGTAGCGGGTTCCACAATGAGCAGTTCTTC. Full variable domain (missing parts from reference TRBV9 and TRBJ2-1): DSGVTQTPKHLITATGQRVTLRCSPRSGDLSVYWYQQSLDQGLQFLIQYYNGEERAKGNILERFSAQQFPDLHSELNLSSLELGDSALYFCASSGSGFHNEQFFGPGTRLTVL.

This sequence joins TRBV29-1 and TRBJ1-2; no firm D call. V was trimmed by 6 bases and J by 1 base, leaving 12 bases between them. Germline V gene data show CDR1 as SQVTM and CDR2 as ANQGSEA. This CDR3 spans 13 amino acids. The CDR3 sequence is CSVRTSGNYGYTF. The DNA for the CDR3 is TGCAGCGTCCGGACTAGCGGTAACTATGGCTACACCTTC.

This clone is medium-sized. The J gene is TRBJ2-7, the V gene TRBV7-2; the D gene is possibly TRBD2 (6 bases). The CDR3 has 13 amino acids. Deletions cut 2 bases from V and 6 bases from J, with 11 bases between. CDR1 and CDR2 from the germline V gene are SGHTA and FQGNSA. This chain's CDR3 is CASSLFSGGEQYF. For the CDR3, the DNA is TGTGCCAGCAGCTTATTTTCCGGGGGCGAGCAGTACTTC.

The V call is TRBV10-2, the J call TRBJ2-1, with 11 bases that match TRBD2. The germline CDR1 and CDR2 sequences are WSHSY and SAAADI. V shed 5 bases, J shed 15 bases, and the junction held 12 bases outside the gene matches. CDR3 length equals 14 residues. CDR3 sequence: CASSLASGRSGRFF. Here the CDR3 DNA reads TGCGCCAGCAGTTTGGCTAGCGGGAGGTCGGGGCGGTTCTTC.

Written as DNA, the CDR3 is TGCGCCAGCAGCTTGGGGGAGGATGGCTACACCTTC. Translating it yields CASSLGEDGYTF. This chain joins TRBV5-1 and TRBJ1-2; D uncertain. The CDR3 contains 12 residues. CDR1 is SGHRS, CDR2 YFSETQ, per germline. Trimming took 0 bases from V and 6 from J, leaving 6 bases between them. Full variable domain (remainder filled in from reference TRBV5-1 and TRBJ1-2): KAGVTQTPRYLIKTRGQQVTLSCSPISGHRSVSWYQQTPGQGLQFLFEYFSETQRNKGNFPGRFSGRQFSNSRSEMNVSTLELGDSALYLCASSLGEDGYTFGSGTRLTVV.

The rearrangement joins TRBV11-1 to TRBJ2-2; a weak D match, TRBD2 (5 bases). This CDR3 region has 15 residues. Germline V gene data show CDR1 as SGHAT and CDR2 as FQDESV (reference sequence). Trimming left V 2 bases short and J 7 bases short, with 14 bases between. CDR3 nucleotide sequence: TGTGCCAGCAGCTTACGGGCTAGCTCAGGCGGGGAGCTGTTTTTT. As protein: CASSLRASSGGELFF.

The chain has TRBV29-1 and TRBJ2-1; 7 bases line up with TRBD1. Germline V CDR1 and CDR2: SQVTM, ANQGSEA. J was trimmed by 10 bases and V by 6 bases; bases with no gene match: 3. This CDR3 comprises 10 residues. CDR3 residues: CSVGQVEQFF. For the CDR3, the DNA is TGCAGCGTAGGACAGGTCGAGCAGTTCTTC.

The genes are TRBV27 and TRBJ2-1; possibly TRBD1 for D (5 bases). Germline V gives CDR1 MNHEY, CDR2 SMNVEV (reference sequence). This CDR3 is built from 15 residues. Trimming took 7 bases from V and 8 from J, leaving 21 bases between them. The CDR3 here is CASKGPAKQGHEQFF. The CDR3 DNA reads as TGTGCCAGCAAGGGGCCCGCAAAACAAGGCCATGAGCAGTTCTTC.

This chain uses TRBV2 with TRBJ1-1, with D unclear. CDR1 is SNHLY and CDR2 is FYNNEI in the germline V gene. The CDR3 extends over 14 amino acids. V lost 1 base and J lost 4, with 10 bases in between. CDR3 residues: CASSEEPAGTEAFF. The CDR3 DNA sequence: TGTGCCAGCAGTGAAGAGCCCGCGGGCACTGAAGCTTTCTTT.

This chain connects TRBV5-1 to TRBJ1-3; 7 bases are shared with TRBD1. Germline CDR1 and CDR2: SGHRS and YFSETQ. V lost 0 bases to trimming and J lost 3 bases; unmatched junction nucleotides: 6. The CDR3 spans 16 residues. Written as DNA, the CDR3 is TGCGCCAGCAGCTTGGCAGGGGGTTCATTTGGAAACACCATATATTTT. Its protein product is CASSLAGGSFGNTIYF.

This chain uses TRBV19 with TRBJ1-1; D uncertain. The CDR3 loop spans 14 amino acids. V shed 2 bases and J shed 0 bases, with 7 bases lying between them. Germline V gene lookup returns CDR1 LNHDA and CDR2 SQIVND (reference sequence). CDR3 sequence reads: CASSISGMNTEAFF. For the CDR3, the DNA is TGTGCCAGTAGTATATCAGGTATGAACACTGAAGCTTTCTTT.

This chain joins TRBV7-8 and TRBJ2-5, with D tentatively TRBD2 (6 bases). Germline values: CDR1 SGHVS, CDR2 FQNEAQ. The CDR3 length is 14 residues. Deletions cut 0 bases from V and 12 bases from J, with 17 bases between. The DNA for the CDR3 is TGTGCCAGCAGCTTAGCGCGGGGTTTCCGGGGAGAGTACTTC. Encoded protein: CASSLARGFRGEYF.

This rearrangement joins TRBV7-2 to TRBJ1-2; a possible D gene is TRBD1 (6 bases). The V end was cut by 1 base, the J end by 8 bases, with 17 bases between. From germline, CDR1 is SGHTA and CDR2 FQGNSA. The CDR3 spans 15 residues. CDR3 in DNA: TGTGCCAGCAGCTTAGACGGCGCGGGGGCGCGAGGCTACACCTTC. This encodes CASSLDGAGARGYTF.

This rearrangement joins TRBV6-1 to TRBJ2-7; 7 bases map to TRBD2. CDR1 and CDR2 (germline): MNHNS, SASEGT. The CDR3 totals 13 residues. Losses at the gene ends were 3 bases for V and 7 bases for J; bases not matched to a gene: 6. The CDR3 protein is CASSDRRGEEQYF. The CDR3 region has the DNA TGTGCCAGCAGTGACCGTCGGGGGGAGGAGCAGTACTTC.